These T cell receptor beta chains were read from a single sample in a study of blood T cell repertoires in COVID-19. Produced via immunoSEQ multiplex PCR; TCRdb's table is partial and in-frame only. The table lists around 250,000 clones, approximately 82% of them singletons, with around 1.8% in the top ten. Sequenced input: peripheral blood. The receptors here all came from a woman aged 80 or over with acute or convalescent COVID-19. The conserved cysteine and the conserved F or W are not part of the CDR3 here.

CDR3 protein	J gene	V gene
ASSLSAGEQY	TRBJ2-7	TRBV12-3/TRBV12-4
ASSLRDSTSPLH	TRBJ1-6	TRBV5-4
ASSRREGISPLH	TRBJ1-6	TRBV7-9
ASSYRTGKGTGELF	TRBJ2-2	TRBV2
ASSLRQPSNQPQH	TRBJ1-5	TRBV5-1
ASSSHMNTEAF	TRBJ1-1	TRBV18
ASRFDRRGEAF	TRBJ1-1	TRBV27
ASSLGRETQY	TRBJ2-5	TRBV7-2
ASSLEGRVGQPQH	TRBJ1-5	TRBV7-8
ASSKQGTPGYT	TRBJ1-2	TRBV6-5
ASRPTGTNYGYT	TRBJ1-2	TRBV27
AWTSRDTYT	TRBJ1-2	TRBV30
ASILIAGGQGPEAF	TRBJ1-1	TRBV7-2
AWSVRPGVSIQETQY	TRBJ2-5	TRBV30
ASSSTGQGFNEQF	TRBJ2-1	TRBV28
ASSKGQGGYT	TRBJ1-2	TRBV5-5
ASSLFDVGTGAEAF	TRBJ1-1	TRBV7-9
ASSSDRYYEQY	TRBJ2-7	TRBV7-2
ASSLLGANTGELF	TRBJ2-2	TRBV5-1
ASYEAGGSHEQF	TRBJ2-1	TRBV19
ASRREPWPEAF	TRBJ1-1	TRBV19
ASSRGQVEKLF	TRBJ1-4	TRBV3-1/TRBV3-2
ASSRTSGRVQTGYEQF	TRBJ2-1	TRBV6-2/TRBV6-3
ATSRSPSYEQY	TRBJ2-7	TRBV15
SVKGQGATNEKLF	TRBJ1-4	TRBV29-1
ASSFRVGEAF	TRBJ1-1	TRBV28
ASSSSTRSSYNEQF	TRBJ2-1	TRBV11-3
ASSSGLRSPLH	TRBJ1-6	TRBV7-3
ASSRGQGLYNEQF	TRBJ2-1	TRBV7-2
ASSLTPMTGAEESGYT	TRBJ1-2	TRBV7-3
ATSLEAYYEQY	TRBJ2-7	TRBV15
ASSQHVDRGRDGYT	TRBJ1-2	TRBV4-1
ASRGQFNEKLF	TRBJ1-4	TRBV6-5
ASSGGLAGGQDTQY	TRBJ2-3	TRBV7-6
ASSLGGRYVGEAF	TRBJ1-1	TRBV7-9
ASSWGFAGQGRPIDGYT	TRBJ1-2	TRBV19
ASSLDLAGGSSDTQY	TRBJ2-3	TRBV7-6
ASSAGQGRGREQY	TRBJ2-7	TRBV28
ASRTGTSARDTQY	TRBJ2-3	TRBV6-4
ASSPGQGARGYT	TRBJ1-2	TRBV6-5
ASSYRGLGAF	TRBJ1-1	TRBV19
ASSIGGHQFNYGYT	TRBJ1-2	TRBV19
ASSLGGSGYNEQF	TRBJ2-1	TRBV28
ASRASGSFGELF	TRBJ2-2	TRBV5-1
ASSSWDRGNTIY	TRBJ1-3	TRBV11-1
ASSRGQNTGELF	TRBJ2-2	TRBV2
ASSAGNEQY	TRBJ2-7	TRBV2
AWKVRVSTSNSPLH	TRBJ1-6	TRBV30
ASSPLGLAGSYEQY	TRBJ2-7	TRBV7-8
ASSEVIYGYT	TRBJ1-2	TRBV6-1
ASSLEEAGANVLT	TRBJ2-6	TRBV7-8
ASSPRGGTEAF	TRBJ1-1	TRBV3-1/TRBV3-2
ASSLRTGSNEKLF	TRBJ1-4	TRBV27